The 14 T cell receptor beta chains below all came from one sample that was sequenced in a study of T cell responses to AZD1222 COVID-19 vaccine. Sequencing used immunoSEQ multiplex PCR; TCRdb keeps in-frame clones, though not all of them. The sample gives almost 50,000 clones, 65% to 80% of which show up once; around 20% is in the top ten. The sequencing here drew on peripheral blood, taken on day 0 of MenACWY control vaccination. These receptors were obtained from an adult in good health.

The chain has TRBV6-1 and TRBJ1-2, with 10 nucleotides matching TRBD1. The CDR3 runs 17 residues. V was pared by 6 bases and J by 6 bases, with 16 bases of the junction left unmatched. Germline V gene data show CDR1 as MNHNS and CDR2 as SASEGT. The CDR3 DNA follows: TGTGCCAGCAGCGAATCGGATAGCTGGGACAGGGGAGATGGCTACACCTTC. Residues: CASSESDSWDRGDGYTF.

CDR3 region: CASSEARGYEQYV. Written as DNA, the CDR3 is TGTGCCAGCAGTGAAGCGCGGGGCTACGAGCAGTACGTC. The chain joins TRBV6-1 to TRBJ2-7, with a possible D match to TRBD2 (6 bases). The CDR3 loop spans 13 amino acids. V was shortened by 0 bases and J by 3 bases, with 6 bases between the two germline ends. Germline V CDR1 and CDR2: MNHNS, SASEGT.

This clone was picked up a small number of times. This rearrangement joins TRBV12-3 or TRBV12-4 to TRBJ2-7, with TRBD1 identical over 8 bases. The CDR3 contains 13 residues. Trimming at V came to 7 bases and at J to 4 bases, leaving 6 bases not matched to a gene. The CDR3 reads CASTPGQDYEQYF. The DNA of the CDR3 is TGTGCCAGCACCCCGGGACAGGATTACGAGCAGTACTTC.

V and J are TRBV27 and TRBJ2-5, with D possibly TRBD1 on 6 matching bases. The ends were cut back, 5 bases at V and 4 bases at J, with 17 bases in the middle. This CDR3 comprises 15 residues. Per the germline V gene, CDR1 is MNHEY and CDR2 is SMNVEV (reference sequence). The CDR3 DNA is TGTGCCAGCAGTCAACAGGGTTTAAGGGGAGAGACCCAGTACTTC. It encodes CASSQQGLRGETQYF.

This clone was recorded only once. The rearrangement links TRBV5-6 to TRBJ2-5; possible D gene TRBD1, 5 bases. V was pared by 0 bases and J by 2 bases, with 8 bases between. The CDR3 extends over 14 amino acids. CDR1 is SGHDT, CDR2 YYEEEE, per germline. CDR3 protein: CASSLVDSQETQYF. CDR3 DNA sequence: TGTGCCAGCAGCTTGGTCGACAGTCAAGAGACCCAGTACTTC.

This clone came up once. CDR3 DNA sequence: TGTGCCAGCAGCTACAGACAGGCATGGACTGAAGCTTTCTTT. It yields the protein CASSYRQAWTEAFF. The chain couples TRBV13 to TRBJ1-1; D may be TRBD1 (6 bases). The CDR3 sequence is 14 residues long. Germline CDR1 PRHDT, CDR2 FYEKMQ (reference sequence). Trimming stripped 4 bases from V and 5 bases from J, with 14 bases between.

J is TRBJ1-6 and V is TRBV2, with D possibly being TRBD1 (6 bases). Deletions cut 4 bases from V and 5 bases from J, with 9 bases between. The CDR3 is 14 residues long. Germline CDR1 and CDR2: SNHLY and FYNNEI. CDR3 DNA: TGTGCCAGCAGTGTGACAGGCAATAATTCACCCCTCCACTTT. This translates into CASSVTGNNSPLHF.

V gene TRBV28 combines with J gene TRBJ2-7; tentative D call: TRBD2 (7 bases). With 0 bases removed from V and 3 bases from J, the gap between germline ends came to 15 bases. Germline loops: CDR1 MDHEN, CDR2 SYDVKM. CDR3 size: 16 residues. CDR3 sequence: CASSLWEGGTYYEQYF. In DNA, the CDR3 is TGTGCCAGCAGTTTATGGGAGGGGGGGACGTACTACGAGCAGTACTTC.

The rearrangement joins TRBV19 to TRBJ1-1, with 9 bases matching TRBD1. Looked up from germline, CDR1 is LNHDA and CDR2 is SQIVND (reference sequence). This CDR3 contains 17 residues. J was trimmed by 1 base and V by 6 bases; bases with no gene match: 12. The CDR3 coding sequence is TGTGCCAGTAGCCCAGTAGGAGACAGGGGGAAGAACACTGAAGCTTTCTTT. It codes for CASSPVGDRGKNTEAFF.

The chain recombines TRBV21-1 with TRBJ2-3; the listed D gene, TRBD1, was not tested against the DNA. TRBV21-1 represents a pseudogene. This CDR3 is built from 17 residues. The CDR3 here is CASSISGTGVGHRYAVF. The CDR3 coding sequence is TGTGCCAGCAGCATTTCCGGGACAGGGGTCGGGCACAGATACGCAGTATTT.

The V call is TRBV19, the J call TRBJ2-3; 9 nucleotides align to TRBD2. Germline V gives CDR1 LNHDA, CDR2 SQIVND (reference sequence). CDR3 length equals 14 residues. Trimming at V came to 6 bases and at J to 0 bases, leaving 1 base not matched to a gene. The CDR3 loop reads CASSLAGSTDTQYF. DNA of the CDR3: TGTGCCAGTAGCCTAGCGGGAAGCACAGATACGCAGTATTTT. The entire variable domain, with the rest obtained from reference TRBV19 and TRBJ2-3, is as follows: DGGITQSPKYLFRKEGQNVTLSCEQNLNHDAMYWYRQDPGQGLRLIYYSQIVNDFQKGDIAEGYSVSREKKESFPLTVTSAQKNPTAFYLCASSLAGSTDTQYFGPGTRLTVL.

The J gene is TRBJ2-1, the V gene TRBV3-1 (or the pseudogene TRBV3-2), with 12 bases identical to TRBD1. The CDR3 contains 16 residues. V shed 3 bases, J shed 10 bases, and the junction held 10 bases outside the gene matches. Germline V CDR1 and CDR2: LGHDT, YNNKEL (reference sequence). CDR3 region: CASSHHRDRGPGEQFF. In DNA form, the CDR3 reads TGTGCCAGCAGCCATCACAGGGACAGGGGGCCAGGGGAGCAGTTCTTC.

The V and J genes are TRBV19 and TRBJ1-5; tentatively, D is TRBD1 (5 bases). Trimming took 3 bases from V and 9 from J, leaving 15 bases between them. This CDR3 region has 14 residues. Germline loops: CDR1 LNHDA, CDR2 SQIVND (reference sequence). For the CDR3, the DNA is TGTGCCAGTAGTATCCCAAGAGCCCAGGGGCCCCAGCATTTT. Translated: CASSIPRAQGPQHF.

This chain joins TRBV2 and TRBJ1-1; D gene uncertain. Germline values: CDR1 SNHLY, CDR2 FYNNEI. V dropped 6 bases and J dropped 6 bases, with 8 bases sitting between them. This CDR3 is built from 11 residues. This CDR3 is CASRVTPEAFF. The DNA for the CDR3 is TGTGCCAGCAGGGTGACCCCTGAAGCTTTCTTT.